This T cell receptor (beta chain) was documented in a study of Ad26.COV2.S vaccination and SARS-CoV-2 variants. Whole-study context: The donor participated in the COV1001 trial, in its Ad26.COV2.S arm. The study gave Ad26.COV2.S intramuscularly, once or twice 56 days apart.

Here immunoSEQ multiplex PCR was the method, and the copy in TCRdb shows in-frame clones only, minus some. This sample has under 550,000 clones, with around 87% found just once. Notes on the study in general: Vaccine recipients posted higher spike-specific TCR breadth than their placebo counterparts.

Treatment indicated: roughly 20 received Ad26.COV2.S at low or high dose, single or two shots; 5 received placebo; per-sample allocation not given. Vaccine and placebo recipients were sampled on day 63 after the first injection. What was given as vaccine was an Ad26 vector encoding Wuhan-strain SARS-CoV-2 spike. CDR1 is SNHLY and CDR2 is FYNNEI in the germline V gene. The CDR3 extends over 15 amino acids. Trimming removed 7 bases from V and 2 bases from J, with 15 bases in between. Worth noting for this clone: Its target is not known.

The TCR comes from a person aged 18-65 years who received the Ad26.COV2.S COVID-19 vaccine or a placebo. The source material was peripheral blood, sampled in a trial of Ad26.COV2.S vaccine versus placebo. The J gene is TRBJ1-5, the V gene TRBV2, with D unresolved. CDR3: CASTATHPGNQPQHF. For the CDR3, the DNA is TGTGCCAGCACAGCCACCCACCCAGGCAATCAGCCCCAGCATTTT.